At least ten counts were recorded for the clone carrying this T cell receptor beta chain. No antigen is known for it. This sample is part of a study of T-cell memory formation after mild COVID-19. Study-wide findings and caveats: Clonal second-wave expansions that peaked on day 37 had unconfirmed SARS-CoV-2 specificity. Certain responding clones were present in pre-infection memory, suggesting participation of cross-reactive memory.

TCRdb redid the calling of the 5' RACE reads with MiXCR, one entry per CDR3 protein. This sample yields approximately 98,000 distinct CDR3 sequences, of which 15% to 20% are seen a single time; approximately 5.5% belongs to the top ten. CDR3 length: 15 residues. Looked up from germline, CDR1 is SGHAT and CDR2 is FQNNGV. V dropped 0 bases and J dropped 4; count of bases not matched to a gene: 2. Source material: PBMCs or a T cell subset sorted from them (not recorded which). The chain links TRBV11-2 to TRBJ2-1, with TRBD1 matching 8 bases. This TCR was sampled from a man aged 18 to 30 who had mild COVID-19 (a few samples of this study predate the infection). Cell type and time point are not known. The CDR3 loop is CASSLDRTGYNEQFF. CDR3 sequence (DNA): TGTGCCAGCAGCTTAGATCGGACAGGGTACAATGAGCAGTTCTTC.